What follows are 14 T cell receptor beta chains derived from one specimen sequenced in a study of OX40 agonist ivuxolimab in advanced cancers. The repertoire was sequenced with immunoSEQ multiplex PCR; TCRdb's copy has only in-frame clones and lacks some. The table has around 90,000 clones, over 80% seen once. Material: CD4+ or CD8+ T cells sorted from blood, obtained in a trial of the OX40 agonist ivuxolimab. The source of these receptors is an adult with an advanced solid tumor such as melanoma, head and neck, liver or kidney cancer.

The J gene is TRBJ1-2, the V gene TRBV4-2, with a tentative D call TRBD1 (6 bases). The CDR3 is made up of 13 amino acids. Germline-derived CDR1 and CDR2 are LGHNA and YNFKEQ. V gave up 6 bases and J gave up 2 bases, with 10 bases separating them. The CDR3 loop is CASRWDTNYGYTF. The CDR3 coding sequence is TGTGCCAGCAGATGGGACACCAACTATGGCTACACCTTC.

This chain links TRBV5-6 with TRBJ2-2, with a tentative D call TRBD2 (5 bases). Germline V gene lookup returns CDR1 SGHDT and CDR2 YYEEEE. V lost 0 bases, J lost 0 bases, and 6 bases lay in between. The CDR3 spans 15 residues. The CDR3 loop is CASSLGGTNTGELFF. CDR3 bases: TGTGCCAGCAGCTTGGGAGGGACGAACACCGGGGAGCTGTTTTTT.

The rearrangement links TRBV27 to TRBJ2-5; tentatively, D is TRBD2 (5 bases). This CDR3 comprises 14 residues. Trimming shortened V by 5 bases and J by 0 bases, and 10 bases separated the two germline ends. Germline V gives CDR1 MNHEY, CDR2 SMNVEV (reference sequence). The CDR3 here is CASSPRADQETQYF. The CDR3, as DNA: TGTGCCAGCAGTCCGCGGGCGGACCAAGAGACCCAGTACTTC.

The chain couples TRBV19 to TRBJ1-1, with D unresolved. Germline CDR1 LNHDA, CDR2 SQIVND (reference sequence). The CDR3 runs to 14 residues. Trimming took off 0 bases at V and 0 bases at J, with 5 bases between the two ends. CDR3 DNA: TGTGCCAGTAGTATAGACCTGGTGAACACTGAAGCTTTCTTT. As protein: CASSIDLVNTEAFF.

The chain has TRBV10-3 and TRBJ2-7; 14 bases line up with TRBD2. Germline CDR1 reads ENHRY; CDR2 reads SYGVKD. The CDR3 is made up of 15 amino acids. V shed 7 bases and J 2 bases; nucleotides not matched to a gene: 4. The CDR3, as DNA: TGTGCCATCAAGACTAGCGGGGGGGAGGCCTACGAGCAGTACTTC. This gives the protein CAIKTSGGEAYEQYF.

The chain has TRBV5-1 and TRBJ2-1, with 9 bases fitting TRBD2. V trimming: 2 bases; J trimming: 3 bases; junction bases outside the gene matches: 15. The CDR3 has 19 amino acids. Germline loops: CDR1 SGHRS, CDR2 YFSETQ. The CDR3 region is CASSFQLTRLAARYNEQFF. The CDR3 DNA is TGCGCCAGCAGCTTCCAACTGACCCGACTAGCGGCCCGCTACAATGAGCAGTTCTTC.

The chain employs TRBV11-2 and TRBJ2-1, with a tentative D call TRBD2 (6 bases). The CDR3 loop spans 15 amino acids. The V gene lost 4 bases and the J gene lost 0 bases, with 10 bases spanning the gap. CDR1 and CDR2 (germline): SGHAT, FQNNGV. The CDR3 protein is CASSSEAGSYNEQFF. Written as DNA, the CDR3 is TGTGCCAGCAGCTCCGAAGCGGGCTCCTACAATGAGCAGTTCTTC.

DNA for the CDR3: TGCAGTGCTTTCAACTTCTACGAGCAGTACTTC. It translates to CSAFNFYEQYF. The rearrangement links TRBV20-1 to TRBJ2-7; no definite D call. Per the germline V gene, CDR1 is DFQATT and CDR2 is SNEGSKA (reference sequence). The CDR3 contains 11 residues. V lost 5 bases and J lost 3, with 8 bases in between.

This clone was seen more than once but under ten times. Written as DNA, the CDR3 is TGTGCCAGTAGTCAAAGGAGACTAGCGGACACAGATACGCAGTATTTT. Its translation: CASSQRRLADTDTQYF. The rearrangement links TRBV19 to TRBJ2-3; TRBD2 matches at 9 bases. Germline loops: CDR1 LNHDA, CDR2 SQIVND (reference sequence). V shed 5 bases and J 2 bases; nucleotides not matched to a gene: 8. This CDR3 is built from 16 residues.

The CDR3 here is CSVEPLSGYEQYF. DNA for the CDR3: TGCAGCGTTGAACCCTTGTCGGGGTACGAGCAGTACTTC. The chain has TRBV29-1 and TRBJ2-7; D possibly corresponds to TRBD2 (5 bases). Germline V lookup: CDR1 SQVTM, CDR2 ANQGSEA. V lost 2 bases and J lost 4, with 12 bases in between. The CDR3 has 13 amino acids.

In DNA form, the CDR3 reads TGTGCCAGCAGCTGGTCAGTACGGGACATTGGCTACGAGCAGTACTTC. Its translation: CASSWSVRDIGYEQYF. The chain is built from TRBV5-6 and TRBJ2-7, with D maybe TRBD1 (6 bases). The CDR3 totals 16 residues. The germline gives CDR1 SGHDT, CDR2 YYEEEE. V gave up 3 bases and J gave up 3 bases, with 19 bases separating them.

This chain joins TRBV7-9 and TRBJ2-1; 10 bases align to TRBD2. Germline CDR1 is SEHNR and CDR2 is FQNEAQ (reference sequence). V dropped 5 bases and J dropped 8; count of bases not matched to a gene: 6. The CDR3 totals 14 residues. CDR3 DNA sequence: TGTGCCAGCAGCCCGTCCGGGACTAGCGATGAGCAGTTCTTC. Protein: CASSPSGTSDEQFF.

CDR3 coding DNA: TGTGCCAGCAGCATGACAGTGAACACTGAAGCTTTCTTT. It is translated as CASSMTVNTEAFF. The rearrangement links TRBV11-3 to TRBJ1-1, with D possibly matching TRBD1 (5 bases). Trimming took off 5 bases at V and 0 bases at J, with 7 bases between the two ends. The CDR3 totals 13 residues. The germline CDR1 and CDR2 sequences are SGHNT and YENEEA.

V usage is TRBV7-3 and J usage is TRBJ2-7, with D uncertain. The V gene's germline CDR1 is SGHTA and CDR2 FQGTGA. This CDR3 is built from 13 residues. The V gene lost 2 bases and the J gene lost 6 bases, with 11 bases spanning the gap. CDR3: CASSLVLGSEQYF. The CDR3 DNA sequence: TGTGCCAGCAGCTTAGTTTTGGGTAGCGAGCAGTACTTC.